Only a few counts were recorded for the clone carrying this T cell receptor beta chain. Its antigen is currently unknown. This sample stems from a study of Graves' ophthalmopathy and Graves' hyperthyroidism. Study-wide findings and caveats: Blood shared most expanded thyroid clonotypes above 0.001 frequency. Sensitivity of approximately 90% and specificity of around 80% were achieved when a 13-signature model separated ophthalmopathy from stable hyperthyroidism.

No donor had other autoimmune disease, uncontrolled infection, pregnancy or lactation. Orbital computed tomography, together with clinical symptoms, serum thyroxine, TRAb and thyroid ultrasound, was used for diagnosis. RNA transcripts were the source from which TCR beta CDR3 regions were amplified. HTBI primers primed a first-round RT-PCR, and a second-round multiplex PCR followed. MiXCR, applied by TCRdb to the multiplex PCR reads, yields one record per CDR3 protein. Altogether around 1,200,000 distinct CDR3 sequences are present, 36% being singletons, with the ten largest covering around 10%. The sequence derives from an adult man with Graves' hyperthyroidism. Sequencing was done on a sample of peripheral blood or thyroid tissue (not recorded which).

The CDR3 spells CASSSGRSTEAFF. CDR3 nucleotides: TGTGCCAGCAGTTCGGGGAGGAGCACTGAAGCTTTCTTT. The chain recombines TRBV28 with TRBJ1-1; D is unresolved. Germline V lookup: CDR1 MDHEN, CDR2 SYDVKM. Trimming took off 4 bases at V and 4 bases at J, with 10 bases between the two ends. The CDR3 consists of 13 residues.